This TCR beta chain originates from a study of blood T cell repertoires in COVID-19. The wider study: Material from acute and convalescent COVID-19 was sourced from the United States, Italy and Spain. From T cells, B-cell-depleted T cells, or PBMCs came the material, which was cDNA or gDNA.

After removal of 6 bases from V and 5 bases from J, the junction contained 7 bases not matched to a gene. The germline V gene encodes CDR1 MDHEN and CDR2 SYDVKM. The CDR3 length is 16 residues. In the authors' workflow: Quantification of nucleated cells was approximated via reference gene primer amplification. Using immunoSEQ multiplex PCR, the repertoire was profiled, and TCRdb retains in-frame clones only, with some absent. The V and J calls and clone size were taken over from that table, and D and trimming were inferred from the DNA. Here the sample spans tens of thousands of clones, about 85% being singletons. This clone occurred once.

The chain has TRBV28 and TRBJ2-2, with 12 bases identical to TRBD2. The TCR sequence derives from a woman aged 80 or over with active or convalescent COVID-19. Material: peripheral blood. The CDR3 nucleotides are TGTGCCAGCAGGGAAACTAGCGGGGGGATAACCGGGGAGCTGTTTTTT. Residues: CASRETSGGITGELFF.